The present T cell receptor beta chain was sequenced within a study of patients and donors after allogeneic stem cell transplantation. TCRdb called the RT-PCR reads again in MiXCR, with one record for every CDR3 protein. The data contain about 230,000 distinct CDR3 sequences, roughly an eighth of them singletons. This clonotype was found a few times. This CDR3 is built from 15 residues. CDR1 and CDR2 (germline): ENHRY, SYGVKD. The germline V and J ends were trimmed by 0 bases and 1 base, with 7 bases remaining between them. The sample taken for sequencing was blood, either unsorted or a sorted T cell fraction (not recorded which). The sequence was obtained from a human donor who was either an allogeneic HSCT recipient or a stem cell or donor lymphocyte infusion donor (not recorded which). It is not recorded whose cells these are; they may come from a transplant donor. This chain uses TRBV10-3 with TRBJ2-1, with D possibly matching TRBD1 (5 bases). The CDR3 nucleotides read TGTGCCATCAGTGAGTCGGGGCGTTCCTACAATGAGCAGTTCTTC. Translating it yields CAISESGRSYNEQFF.